What follows are 12 T cell receptor beta chains derived from one specimen sequenced in a study of Ad26.COV2.S vaccination and SARS-CoV-2 variants. Profiling relied on immunoSEQ multiplex PCR, and the TCRdb table lists in-frame clones only, not all of them. This table holds about 350,000 clones, roughly 94% found once. The sequenced sample was peripheral blood, obtained after recovery from COVID-19. The receptors stem from a human donor who had recovered from COVID-19.

The chain is built from TRBV5-1 and TRBJ2-3, with 7 nucleotides matching TRBD1. The CDR3 is 15 residues long. J gave up 2 bases and V 2 bases, and 5 bases lay outside the gene matches. CDR1 SGHRS and CDR2 YFSETQ come from the germline V gene. CDR3 nucleotide sequence: TGCGCCAGCAGCTTTGACAGGGCGAACACAGATACGCAGTATTTT. As protein: CASSFDRANTDTQYF.

The table lists this clone with a count of one. The chain carries TRBV5-1 and TRBJ2-1, with 10 positions matching TRBD2. J was trimmed by 1 base and V by 4 bases; bases with no gene match: 8. CDR3 length: 17 residues. CDR1 and CDR2 (germline): SGHRS, YFSETQ. CDR3 residues: CASSPFSGGKSYNEQFF. Written as DNA, the CDR3 is TGCGCCAGCAGCCCTTTTAGCGGGGGGAAATCCTACAATGAGCAGTTCTTC.

This clone showed up just once. This chain links TRBV10-3 with TRBJ2-2; 7 nucleotides match TRBD1. From germline, CDR1 is ENHRY and CDR2 SYGVKD. The CDR3 is 15 residues long. The ends lost 5 bases at V and 1 base at J; junction bases unmatched: 4. CDR3: CAISPGTVNTGELFF. The CDR3 nucleotides are TGTGCCATCAGTCCCGGGACAGTGAACACCGGGGAGCTGTTTTTT.

The chain joins TRBV6-6 to TRBJ1-2; the match to TRBD1 covers 10 bases. The V and J ends lost 5 bases and 7 bases, in that order; junction bases with no gene match: 10. The CDR3 length is 15 residues. The germline V gene has CDR1 MNHNY and CDR2 SVGAGI (reference sequence). The CDR3 sequence: CASSRDRGREPGYTF. In nucleotides, the CDR3 is TGTGCCAGCAGTCGGGACAGGGGCCGCGAGCCTGGCTACACCTTC.

V and J are TRBV3-1 (or the pseudogene TRBV3-2) and TRBJ1-5; possibly TRBD1 for D (6 bases). Trimming removed 0 bases from V and 6 bases from J, with 6 bases in between. The CDR3 consists of 13 residues. Germline V gene sequence: CDR1 LGHDT, CDR2 YNNKEL (reference sequence). CDR3 amino acids: CASSQDRGQPQHF. The CDR3 DNA reads as TGTGCCAGCAGCCAAGACAGGGGTCAGCCCCAGCATTTT.

This chain joins TRBV9 and TRBJ2-1; D possibly matches TRBD1 or TRBD2 (5 bases each). Germline CDR1 reads SGDLS; CDR2 reads YYNGEE. V lost 4 bases and J 4 bases, leaving 12 bases between the germline ends. The CDR3 sequence is 14 residues long. The CDR3 sequence is CASSPRDGYNEQFF. In DNA form, the CDR3 reads TGTGCCAGCAGCCCCCGGGACGGTTACAATGAGCAGTTCTTC.

The rearrangement uses TRBV5-4 and TRBJ2-7; tentatively, D is TRBD1 (6 bases). Trimming cost V 7 bases and J 5 bases, with 10 bases left between them. The CDR3 extends over 11 amino acids. Germline V CDR1 and CDR2: SGHNT, YYREEE (reference sequence). The CDR3 nucleotides read TGTGCCAGCTGCCAGGGGCACGAGCAGTACTTC. This gives the protein CASCQGHEQYF.

This chain connects TRBV6-5 to TRBJ1-1; TRBD1 might be the D (5 bases). Germline V CDR1 and CDR2: MNHEY, SVGAGI. With 2 bases removed from V and 5 bases from J, the gap between germline ends came to 9 bases. The CDR3 is 13 residues long. CDR3 amino acids: CASSYQGWTEAFF. As DNA, the CDR3 is TGTGCCAGCAGTTACCAGGGTTGGACTGAAGCTTTCTTT.

This chain connects TRBV11-2 to TRBJ1-1; D remains unclear. CDR3 length equals 14 residues. The V gene's germline CDR1 is SGHAT and CDR2 FQNNGV. V was pared by 1 base and J by 5 bases, with 11 bases between. The CDR3: CASSLGDLGTEAFF. CDR3 in DNA: TGTGCCAGCAGCTTAGGAGATTTGGGGACTGAAGCTTTCTTT. Full variable domain (rest looked up from reference TRBV11-2 and TRBJ1-1): EAGVAQSPRYKIIEKRQSVAFWCNPISGHATLYWYQQILGQGPKLLIQFQNNGVVDDSQLPKDRFSAERLKGVDSTLKIQPAKLEDSAVYLCASSLGDLGTEAFFGQGTRLTVV.

The chain links TRBV27 to TRBJ1-1; tentative D call: TRBD1 (5 bases). CDR3 length equals 15 residues. Trimming cost V 3 bases and J 3 bases, with 14 bases left between them. CDR1 MNHEY and CDR2 SMNVEV come from the germline V gene (reference sequence). For the CDR3, the DNA is TGTGCCAGCAGTTTTATCTCTGGGGGGTACACTGAAGCTTTCTTT. It codes for CASSFISGGYTEAFF.

On this clone: A read error may account for a junction end that differs from germline. V gene TRBV6-2 or TRBV6-3 combines with J gene TRBJ2-2; TRBD1 matches 8 bases. Germline V CDR1 and CDR2: MNHEY, SVGEGT. The CDR3 covers 15 residues. CDR3 in DNA: TGTGCCAGCCGTTACAGGGGGTCGAACACCGGGGAGCTGTTTTTT. This codes for CASRYRGSNTGELFF.

With respect to this clone: Other DNA sequences from this sample encode an identical CDR3 as well. V usage is TRBV4-2 and J usage is TRBJ1-1; D unclear. Looked up from germline, CDR1 is LGHNA and CDR2 is YNFKEQ. V lost 0 bases to trimming and J lost 0 bases, with 5 bases between them. The CDR3 loop spans 14 amino acids. CDR3 amino acids: CASSQEVLNTEAFF. The CDR3 bases are TGTGCCAGCAGCCAAGAAGTTCTGAACACTGAAGCTTTCTTT.